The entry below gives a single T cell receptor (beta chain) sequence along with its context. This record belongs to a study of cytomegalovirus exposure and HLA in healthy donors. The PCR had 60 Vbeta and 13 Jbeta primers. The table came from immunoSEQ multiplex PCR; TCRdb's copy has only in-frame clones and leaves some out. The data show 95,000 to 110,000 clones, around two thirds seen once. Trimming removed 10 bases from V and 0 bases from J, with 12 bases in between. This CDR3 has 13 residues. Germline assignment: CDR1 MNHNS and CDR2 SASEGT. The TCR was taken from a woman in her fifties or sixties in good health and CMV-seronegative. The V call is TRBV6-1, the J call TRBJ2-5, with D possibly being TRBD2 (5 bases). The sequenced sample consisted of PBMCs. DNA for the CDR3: TGTGCCACCACCGGGGTGTACCAAGAGACCCAGTACTTC. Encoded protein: CATTGVYQETQYF.